These 27 T cell receptor beta chains were sequenced from one sample in a study of T cells in Graves' hyperthyroidism and ophthalmopathy. Amplification targeted TCR beta CDR3 regions from RNA transcripts. The HTBI set primed first-round TCR CDR3 RT-PCR. TCRdb re-called the multiplex PCR reads through MiXCR, storing one row per CDR3 protein. Counted here are hundreds of thousands of distinct CDR3 sequences, less than 25% occurring once; the ten biggest clones make up 30% to 40%. Sequenced input: blood. The receptors derive from a man aged 25 to 40 with Graves' ophthalmopathy.

Many counts were recorded for this clonotype. J is TRBJ2-1 and V is TRBV2; TRBD2 might be the D (5 bases). The CDR3 runs 16 residues. Germline CDR1 and CDR2: SNHLY and FYNNEI. V was shortened by 5 bases and J by 6 bases, with 20 bases between the two germline ends. The CDR3 loop is CASSRELRHEFNEQFF. CDR3 DNA: TGTGCCAGCAGTAGGGAGCTTCGACACGAGTTCAATGAGCAGTTCTTC.

In regard to this clonotype: Because the CDR3's place on the DNA is in doubt, the DNA is left out and the CDR3 is given as listed by TCRdb. The chain couples TRBV30 to TRBJ2-7. In germline, CDR1 is GTSNPN, CDR2 SVGIG (reference sequence). The length of the CDR3 is 11 amino acids, counting both ends. The CDR3 spells CAWNFGDEQYF.

The chain couples TRBV6-2 or TRBV6-3 to TRBJ2-1, with TRBD2 identical over 8 bases. Trimming took 10 bases from V and 8 from J; bases not matched to a gene: 19. There are 16 residues in the CDR3. CDR1 MNHEY and CDR2 SVGEGT come from the germline V gene. The CDR3 protein is CATLNEAGVLPYEQFF. The CDR3 coding sequence is TGTGCCACCCTAAACGAAGCGGGAGTTCTGCCGTATGAGCAGTTCTTC.

This CDR3 is CASSLRLGQRGTDTQYF. The DNA of the CDR3 is TGTGCCAGCAGTTTACGCTTAGGACAGAGGGGCACAGATACGCAGTATTTT. The rearrangement links TRBV28 to TRBJ2-3, with TRBD1 as a possible D gene (6 bases). Per the germline V gene, CDR1 is MDHEN and CDR2 is SYDVKM. Trimming left V 2 bases short and J 1 base short, with 16 bases between. This CDR3 contains 17 residues.

This clonotype has at least ten counts. The chain uses TRBV2 and TRBJ2-5, with D tentatively TRBD2 (5 bases). Germline V gene data show CDR1 as SNHLY and CDR2 as FYNNEI. The CDR3 covers 13 residues. V lost 2 bases and J lost 4, with 8 bases in between. CDR3 nucleotide sequence: TGTGCCAGCAGTGAAACTAGGAGAGAGACCCAGTACTTC. It codes for CASSETRRETQYF.

In its sample, this clonotype was seen a few times. The rearrangement uses TRBV5-1 and TRBJ2-7; 8 bases align to TRBD2. Germline V lookup: CDR1 SGHRS, CDR2 YFSETQ. J lost 5 bases, V lost 1 base, and 5 bases had no gene match. The CDR3 extends over 14 amino acids. The CDR3 region is CASSLRNSGNEQYF. The CDR3 DNA reads TGCGCCAGCAGCTTGAGGAATAGCGGGAACGAGCAGTACTTC.

This clonotype was seen a handful of times. The chain is built from TRBV12-3 or TRBV12-4 and TRBJ2-1; D is unresolved. The CDR3 spans 12 residues. V was clipped by 6 bases and J by 9 bases, with 12 bases between them. CDR3 residues: CASRKTRVEQFF. The CDR3 DNA sequence: TGTGCCAGCAGAAAAACTCGAGTTGAGCAGTTCTTC.

This clonotype was detected ten times or more. The rearrangement uses TRBV7-2 and TRBJ2-7; no clear D gene. The CDR3 contains 10 residues. V was trimmed by 1 base and J by 5 bases, leaving 0 bases between them. CDR1 SGHTA and CDR2 FQGNSA come from the germline V gene. CDR3 sequence reads: CASSLDEQYF. The CDR3, as DNA: TGTGCCAGCAGCTTAGACGAGCAGTACTTC.

This clonotype was recorded a few times. The chain carries TRBV18 and TRBJ2-5; D remains ambiguous. V was shortened by 5 bases and J by 1 base, with 8 bases between the two germline ends. Germline V gene data show CDR1 as KGHSH and CDR2 as LQKENI. The CDR3 runs to 13 residues. The CDR3 is CASSSSSQETQYF. The CDR3 coding sequence is TGTGCCAGCTCATCGAGCAGCCAAGAGACCCAGTACTTC.

In its sample, this clonotype was seen many times. CDR3 residues: CASSADGNSGNTIYF. The CDR3 coding sequence is TGTGCCAGCAGCGCCGACGGGAACTCTGGAAACACCATATATTTT. The chain is built from TRBV7-9 and TRBJ1-3; D unresolved. The V end was cut by 5 bases, the J end by 0 bases, with 11 bases between. This CDR3 comprises 15 residues. Germline V gene sequence: CDR1 SEHNR, CDR2 FQNEAQ (reference sequence).

The table lists this clonotype with many counts. The chain recombines TRBV11-2 with TRBJ2-1; D is ambiguous. V dropped 6 bases and J dropped 2 bases, with 14 bases sitting between them. The CDR3 is 15 residues long. The germline CDR1 and CDR2 sequences are SGHAT and FQNNGV. The DNA for the CDR3 is TGTGCCAGCAGTTCACAGCAGTTCCCCTACAATGAGCAGTTCTTC. Amino acids: CASSSQQFPYNEQFF.

This clonotype was seen repeatedly, ten times or more. The genes are TRBV30 and TRBJ1-2, with 11 bases that match TRBD1. The V gene's germline CDR1 is GTSNPN and CDR2 SVGIG (reference sequence). CDR3 length: 15 residues. Trimming cost V 6 bases and J 7 bases; bases outside gene matches: 13. CDR3 loop: CACTNPDRGLVGYTF. DNA for the CDR3: TGTGCCTGCACGAACCCGGACAGGGGGCTGGTTGGCTACACCTTC.

This clonotype occurred a few times. V gene TRBV6-1 combines with J gene TRBJ2-7; 7 bases agree with TRBD1. Unmatched junction bases numbered 13, after V lost 8 bases and J lost 3 bases. CDR3 length: 15 residues. CDR1 and CDR2 (germline): MNHNS, SASEGT. Here the CDR3 reads CASADAQGQLYEQYF. In DNA, the CDR3 is TGTGCCAGCGCCGACGCCCAGGGACAGCTCTACGAGCAGTACTTC.

This clonotype has a handful of counts. The rearrangement joins TRBV2 to TRBJ1-1, with no clear D. Trimming took 2 bases from V and 4 from J, leaving 11 bases between them. This CDR3 is built from 14 residues. The germline CDR1 and CDR2 sequences are SNHLY and FYNNEI. The CDR3, as DNA: TGTGCCAGCAGTGAATTTCCAGGTGGCACTGAAGCTTTCTTT. Residues: CASSEFPGGTEAFF.

This clonotype has only one observation. It may be a read error: a sequence one base away is much more abundant. In nucleotides, the CDR3 is TGTGCCTGCAGTCGGCTAATGGATGTCACAGATACGCAGTATTTT. Its protein product is CACSRLMDVTDTQYF. This chain uses TRBV28 with TRBJ2-3; D is unresolved. The V gene's germline CDR1 is MDHEN and CDR2 SYDVKM. There are 15 residues in the CDR3.

This sequence joins TRBV7-9 and TRBJ2-7; D call uncertain. The CDR3 length is 15 residues. CDR1 and CDR2 from the germline V gene are SEHNR and FQNEAQ (reference sequence). V was shortened by 5 bases and J by 4 bases, with 18 bases between the two germline ends. CDR3 nucleotide sequence: TGTGCCAGCAGCCCCCCCAGGAGTCCGGAGTACGAGCAGTACTTC. It is translated as CASSPPRSPEYEQYF.

This clonotype was seen repeatedly, ten times or more. The gene calls are TRBV27 and TRBJ2-3; 8 nucleotides match TRBD2. The V gene end was trimmed by 5 bases and the J gene end by 4 bases; junction bases not matched to a gene: 11. There are 16 residues in the CDR3. Germline V lookup: CDR1 MNHEY, CDR2 SMNVEV (reference sequence). The CDR3 reads CASSPPAGEEADTQYF. Written as DNA, the CDR3 is TGTGCCAGCAGTCCACCAGCGGGAGAGGAGGCAGATACGCAGTATTTT.

This clonotype was picked up many times. V gene TRBV28 combines with J gene TRBJ2-7; the match to TRBD1 covers 9 bases. V gave up 7 bases and J gave up 3 bases; unmatched junction bases: 4. From germline, CDR1 is MDHEN and CDR2 SYDVKM. The CDR3 length is 13 residues. CDR3: CASTNRGLYEQYF. CDR3 nucleotides: TGTGCCAGCACCAACAGGGGGCTCTACGAGCAGTACTTC.

The V gene is TRBV6-1, the J gene TRBJ2-1; 7 bases line up with TRBD2. The V gene's germline CDR1 is MNHNS and CDR2 SASEGT. V shed 5 bases, J shed 6 bases, and the junction held 4 bases outside the gene matches. This CDR3 spans 13 amino acids. CDR3 coding DNA: TGTGCCAGCAGTTACGGGAGGAGCAATGAGCAGTTCTTC. Encoded protein: CASSYGRSNEQFF.

This clonotype was counted between two and nine times. The V and J genes are TRBV11-2 and TRBJ2-1; D may be TRBD1 (6 bases). Between the trimmed V and J ends, which lost 5 bases and 1 base, there was a span of 15 bases. The CDR3 loop spans 16 amino acids. Germline CDR1 and CDR2: SGHAT and FQNNGV. DNA of the CDR3: TGTGCCAGCAGCCCGAGAATAGACAGGTCCTACAATGAGCAGTTCTTC. Translation: CASSPRIDRSYNEQFF.

This chain joins TRBV12-3 or TRBV12-4 and TRBJ1-6; 7 bases match TRBD1. CDR3 size: 18 residues. V dropped 0 bases and J dropped 6; count of bases not matched to a gene: 11. The CDR3 region is CASSLAKKGGPTNSPLHF. The CDR3 DNA follows: TGTGCCAGCAGTTTAGCGAAGAAAGGGGGCCCGACTAATTCACCCCTCCACTTT.

The V call is TRBV6-1, the J call TRBJ2-1; 12 positions agree with TRBD2. Trimming cost V 4 bases and J 7 bases; bases outside gene matches: 5. In germline, CDR1 is MNHNS, CDR2 SASEGT. This CDR3 has 15 residues. CDR3 residues: CASSATSGRGNEQFF. As DNA, the CDR3 is TGTGCCAGCAGTGCGACTAGCGGGAGAGGAAATGAGCAGTTCTTC.

This clonotype was seen a handful of times. The rearrangement uses TRBV5-1 and TRBJ2-1; 10 bases match TRBD2. Unmatched junction bases numbered 11, after V lost 4 bases and J lost 7 bases. The length of the CDR3 is 16 residues. Germline assignment: CDR1 SGHRS and CDR2 YFSETQ. CDR3 in DNA: TGCGCCAGCAGCGGGGAAGCGGGAGGGTTCAGGAATGAGCAGTTCTTC. Translation: CASSGEAGGFRNEQFF.

In its sample, this clonotype was seen many times. This rearrangement joins TRBV11-2 to TRBJ2-7; maybe TRBD2 (5 bases). There are 15 residues in the CDR3. The V end lost 5 bases, the J end lost 0 bases, and 14 bases lay between the germline ends. CDR1 SGHAT and CDR2 FQNNGV come from the germline V gene. CDR3 protein: CASSLEGSNSYEQYF. The CDR3 DNA is TGTGCCAGCAGCCTCGAGGGCAGCAACTCCTACGAGCAGTACTTC.

This chain joins TRBV6-1 and TRBJ2-7; tentative D call: TRBD2 (6 bases). From germline, CDR1 is MNHNS and CDR2 SASEGT. Trimming took 7 bases from V and 0 from J, leaving 13 bases between them. The length of the CDR3 is 14 residues. The CDR3 region is CASTRSGSSYEQYF. CDR3 nucleotide sequence: TGTGCCAGCACGAGAAGCGGGTCCTCCTACGAGCAGTACTTC.

This clonotype was observed many times. The chain's CDR3 is CASTVAGGYEQYF. The CDR3 DNA follows: TGTGCCAGCACCGTAGCGGGAGGCTACGAGCAGTACTTC. The chain is built from TRBV12-3 or TRBV12-4 and TRBJ2-7; 10 nucleotides line up with TRBD2. CDR3 length: 13 amino acids. Trimming cost V 7 bases and J 3 bases; bases outside gene matches: 3.

The V gene is TRBV29-1, the J gene TRBJ2-7; D is unclear. Between the trimmed V and J ends, which lost 3 bases and 3 bases, there was a span of 9 bases. This CDR3 is built from 12 residues. Germline V gene sequence: CDR1 SQVTM, CDR2 ANQGSEA. DNA of the CDR3: TGCAGCGTTGAGGTCAGAAGCTACGAGCAGTACTTC. Translating it yields CSVEVRSYEQYF.